This T cell receptor beta chain was identified in a study of identical twins (dated by TCRdb to about 2016). About the full investigation: The study deep-sequenced TCR alpha and beta repertoires from monozygotic twins, unrelated adults of various ages and cord blood to test whether fetal clonotypes persist. Replicate twin experiments were performed at different times using different library preparation protocols to rule out contamination. What the study reported, not specific to this receptor: In monozygotic twins, out-of-frame TCR alpha sharing was systematically underestimated by recombination models, although the models agreed with sharing between unrelated individuals. Invariant T cells such as MAIT and iNKT could partly confound zero-insertion analyses, though diverse VJ usage argued against this for most clonotypes. Fewer insertions were carried by abundant cord blood beta clonotypes, a similar but weaker trend appeared in young adult naive repertoires, and no such trend appeared in memory repertoires. Compared with coincidental sharing between unrelated individuals, out-of-frame TCR alpha sequences shared between twins had an excess of sequences with low generation probability. A weaker excess of twin sharing was found in beta out-of-frame sequences because the signal-to-noise ratio was lowered by fewer shared sequences. Because the same donors could not be followed over many years, the conclusions relied on cross-sectional statistical analysis.

Libraries were built with 5' RACE. Sequenced using an Illumina HiSeq 2000. Template switching introduced a universal primer binding site; the final cDNA contained a unique molecular identifier, enabling accurate counting of TCR cDNA molecules. Specific primers in the conserved constant-segment region were used to synthesize first-strand cDNA for the TCR alpha and beta chains. To control for contamination, every cDNA library carried two barcodes: a SMART-Mk sample barcode plus Illumina barcodes. TruSeq adapter sequences along with Illumina sample barcodes were introduced in two successive PCR steps. Sequencing of the TCR alpha and beta cDNA libraries was done on the Illumina HiSeq platform using custom primers. Processing in the source paper ran as follows. MiGEC processed the raw reads to extract unique molecular identifiers, while MiXCR was used to determine the CDR3 positions. Recombination models were inferred per individual with the repgenHMM and IGoR tools using an EM algorithm. The tcR package in R was used for shared clonotype analysis, with sharing normalized by the product of cloneset sizes. To study raw recombination without the effects of thymic and clonal selection, out-of-frame nonproductive sequences were analyzed. TCRdb passed the public sequencing reads through fastp at Q25 and MiXCR, retaining productive beta sequences. Each entry is one CDR3 protein sequence, shown with its most common DNA and genes. The V and J calls were determined by TCRdb, not by the authors. The sample table records around 960,000 distinct CDR3 sequences; 9% to 15% of these occur just once. Roughly 1.5% of the sample is in the top ten clones.

Turning to this clonotype: Which antigen it targets is not known. Base qualities are not recorded, but no much larger clone differs from it by a single base.

Every donor was a healthy Caucasian. Three pairs of female monozygotic twins, all aged roughly 18 to 29 years, made up the twin cohort. Peripheral blood mononuclear cells were the source from which RNA for the TCR libraries was isolated. The data were also submitted as part of a second study, on yellow fever vaccine responses in identical twins. From that second study: The T cell response to vaccination in identical twins was reported by the authors to appear partly convergent and partly personalized. In identical twins, the study followed T cell clones that responded to the vaccine with precision.

The material sequenced was PBMCs. The TCR was taken from a woman aged 18 to 35 in good health.

The DNA sequence follows: TGTGCCAGCAGCTTGATGGGTCTAATACCCACAGATACGCAGTATTTT. This yields the protein CASSLMGLIPTDTQYF. The receptor chain draws on TRBV7-2 and TRBJ2-3; the D gene assignment is ambiguous. From the germline V gene, CDR1 is SGHTA and CDR2 is FQGNSA. The CDR3 holds 16 amino acids from the cysteine to the phenylalanine. CDR3 DNA is the only sequence kept; it has 48 bases, read in frame from the first base. Cut back by 3 bases and 2 bases, the V and J ends lie 15 bases apart.